This passage covers 17 T cell receptor beta chains from one sample sequenced in a study of blood T cell repertoires in COVID-19. The assay was immunoSEQ multiplex PCR, and TCRdb's table has in-frame clones only and misses some. This table has some 200,000 clones, around 82% appearing once. Sequenced: peripheral blood. The receptors come from an elderly woman with acute or convalescent COVID-19.

The CDR3 region has the DNA TGTGCCAGCAGCCTCCGCCCAGTTGGCAATCAGCCCCAGCATTTT. It codes for CASSLRPVGNQPQHF. This chain joins TRBV6-5 and TRBJ1-5; D ambiguous. Trimming pared 6 bases from V and 2 bases from J, leaving 14 bases between. Looked up from germline, CDR1 is MNHEY and CDR2 is SVGAGI. The CDR3 is made up of 15 amino acids.

The chain carries TRBV5-8 and TRBJ2-7, with 7 bases matching TRBD1. Germline CDR1 SGHTS, CDR2 YDEGEE. The CDR3 contains 13 residues. Unmatched junction bases numbered 7, after V lost 4 bases and J lost 6 bases. In nucleotides, the CDR3 is TGTGCCAGCAGCATCTGGACAGGCGGCGAGCAGTACTTC. As protein: CASSIWTGGEQYF.

The chain links TRBV2 to TRBJ2-3; 7 bases match TRBD2. The CDR3 length is 16 residues. Losses at the gene ends were 1 base for V and 5 bases for J; bases not matched to a gene: 9. Germline lookup yields CDR1 SNHLY and CDR2 FYNNEI. The CDR3 is CASSEGRAGTKDTQYF. The CDR3 DNA sequence: TGTGCCAGCAGTGAAGGTCGGGCAGGGACTAAAGATACGCAGTATTTT.

The rearrangement uses TRBV15 and TRBJ2-3; D is possibly TRBD2 (6 bases). CDR3 length equals 13 residues. CDR1 is LNHNV and CDR2 is YYDKDF in the germline V gene (reference sequence). Trimming removed 5 bases from V and 2 bases from J, with 8 bases in between. This chain's CDR3 is CATSGGYTDTQYF. CDR3 DNA sequence: TGTGCCACCAGCGGGGGGTACACAGATACGCAGTATTTT.

The V gene is TRBV3-1 (or the pseudogene TRBV3-2), the J gene TRBJ2-2, with 7 bases fitting TRBD1. Looked up from germline, CDR1 is LGHDT and CDR2 is YNNKEL (reference sequence). V gave up 4 bases and J gave up 3 bases; unmatched junction bases: 2. This CDR3 comprises 14 residues. CDR3 sequence: CASSPRGYTGELFF. CDR3 nucleotides: TGTGCCAGCAGCCCCAGGGGGTACACCGGGGAGCTGTTTTTT.

The gene calls are TRBV30 and TRBJ1-4; 9 nucleotides line up with TRBD1. CDR3 length equals 15 residues. The V segment lost 5 bases and the J segment 4 bases; nucleotides outside the gene matches: 8. CDR1 is GTSNPN, CDR2 SVGIG, per germline (reference sequence). The CDR3 nucleotides read TGTGCCTGGGCCGGGACAGGGCAATTTAATGAAAAACTGTTTTTT. Translating gives CAWAGTGQFNEKLFF.

CDR3 amino acids: CASRYRTGFNGYTF. CDR3 sequence (DNA): TGTGCCAGCAGGTACCGCACAGGGTTCAATGGCTACACCTTC. This chain links TRBV6-2 or TRBV6-3 with TRBJ1-2; possible D gene TRBD1, 6 bases. Per germline, CDR1 MNHEY and CDR2 SVGEGT. The CDR3 is 14 amino acids. The V gene lost 6 bases and the J gene lost 6 bases, with 17 bases spanning the gap.

The rearrangement joins TRBV3-1 (or the pseudogene TRBV3-2) to TRBJ1-2; D uncertain. Trimming stripped 0 bases from V and 4 bases from J, with 6 bases between. The length of the CDR3 is 13 residues. Germline-derived CDR1 and CDR2 are LGHDT and YNNKEL (reference sequence). The CDR3 DNA follows: TGTGCCAGCAGCCAAGACCTCGGCTATGGCTACACCTTC. Its translation is CASSQDLGYGYTF.

This clone was detected a few times. J is TRBJ2-1 and V is TRBV27; 7 bases fit TRBD1. Unmatched junction bases numbered 8, after V lost 6 bases and J lost 0 bases. This CDR3 is built from 16 residues. Germline V gene lookup returns CDR1 MNHEY and CDR2 SMNVEV (reference sequence). CDR3 sequence: CASRGNRDSSYNEQFF. In DNA form, the CDR3 reads TGTGCCAGCAGGGGGAACCGGGACAGCTCCTACAATGAGCAGTTCTTC.

This chain links TRBV6-5 with TRBJ2-2; D possibly corresponds to TRBD1 (6 bases). CDR1 and CDR2 from the germline V gene are MNHEY and SVGAGI. The CDR3 length is 16 residues. The V end was cut by 0 bases, the J end by 1 base, with 9 bases between. The CDR3 here is CASSYSLTGNTGELFF. The CDR3 nucleotides read TGTGCCAGCAGTTACTCGCTGACAGGGAACACCGGGGAGCTGTTTTTT.

The chain uses TRBV2 and TRBJ2-7; D remains unclear. Germline CDR1 is SNHLY and CDR2 is FYNNEI. This CDR3 contains 14 residues. The V and J ends lost 11 bases and 0 bases respectively, with 17 bases between them. The CDR3 sequence: CALKERWSSYEQYF. CDR3 in DNA: TGTGCCCTCAAGGAAAGGTGGAGCTCCTACGAGCAGTACTTC. Based on the CDR3 plus reference TRBV2 and TRBJ2-7, the full variable domain is EPEVTQTPSHQVTQMGQEVILRCVPISNHLYFYWYRQILGQKVEFLVSFYNNEISEKSEIFDDQFSVERPDGSNFTLKIRSTKLEDSAMYFCALKERWSSYEQYFGPGTRLTVT.

This clone has just one count. The rearrangement uses TRBV2 and TRBJ1-2, with 8 positions matching TRBD1. The CDR3 totals 12 residues. The junction had 5 bases not matched to a gene; V was cut back by 6 bases and J by 8 bases. CDR1 and CDR2 from the germline V gene are SNHLY and FYNNEI. The CDR3, as DNA: TGTGCCAGCAGCGACCGGACAGGGGGCTACACCTTC. Translated, it gives CASSDRTGGYTF.

V gene TRBV7-3 combines with J gene TRBJ1-1; 8 nucleotides agree with TRBD1. Trimming removed 5 bases from V and 11 bases from J; junction bases left unmatched: 16. The germline V gene has CDR1 SGHTA and CDR2 FQGTGA. The length of the CDR3 is 15 residues. The CDR3 protein is CASSPGQGVGGDAFF. Here the CDR3 DNA reads TGTGCCAGCAGCCCCGGACAGGGCGTCGGGGGAGATGCTTTCTTT. Full variable domain (outside the CDR3, taken from reference TRBV7-3 and TRBJ1-1): GAGVSQTPSNKVTEKGKYVELRCDPISGHTALYWYRQSLGQGPEFLIYFQGTGAADDSGLPNDRFFAVRPEGSVSTLKIQRTERGDSAVYLCASSPGQGVGGDAFFGQGTRLTVV.

V is TRBV12-3 or TRBV12-4 and J is TRBJ1-5; tentative D call: TRBD1 (6 bases). The V gene lost 7 bases and the J gene lost 7 bases, with 14 bases spanning the gap. This CDR3 comprises 13 residues. The CDR3 sequence: CASTSTGYQPQHF. For the CDR3, the DNA is TGTGCCAGCACCTCTACAGGGTACCAGCCCCAGCATTTT.

The rearrangement links TRBV15 to TRBJ1-2; 7 nucleotides match TRBD1. This CDR3 has 14 residues. The V gene end was trimmed by 3 bases and the J gene end by 2 bases; junction bases not matched to a gene: 3. Germline V CDR1 and CDR2: LNHNV, YYDKDF (reference sequence). In DNA form, the CDR3 reads TGTGCCACCAGCAGGGACAGGACCAACTATGGCTACACCTTC. Translated, it gives CATSRDRTNYGYTF.

This clone was detected once. The chain is built from TRBV19 and TRBJ2-3, with D perhaps TRBD2 (6 bases). From germline, CDR1 is LNHDA and CDR2 SQIVND (reference sequence). V lost 3 bases and J 1 base, leaving 11 bases between the germline ends. The CDR3 runs to 15 residues. The CDR3 protein is CASSMGGVGTDTQYF. Written as DNA, the CDR3 is TGTGCCAGTAGTATGGGCGGGGTAGGCACAGATACGCAGTATTTT.

There are a few counts of this clone. The rearrangement uses TRBV19 and TRBJ2-7; a weak D match, TRBD1 (5 bases). The V gene's germline CDR1 is LNHDA and CDR2 SQIVND (reference sequence). The CDR3 is 12 residues long. Trimming left V 9 bases short and J 3 bases short, with 12 bases between. CDR3 amino acids: CARAWGGYEQYF. As DNA, the CDR3 is TGTGCCAGAGCTTGGGGCGGCTACGAGCAGTACTTC.